The entry below gives a single TCR beta chain sequence along with its context. CDR3 length: 12 amino acids. The V and J ends lost 0 bases and 7 bases respectively, with 6 bases between them. In the original analysis: Amplifying reference gene primers gave estimates of nucleated cell counts. Data came from immunoSEQ multiplex PCR; TCRdb stores just in-frame clones and leaves some out. V and J calls and clone size are copied from that table; D and trimming were computed from the DNA. The sample lists 250,000 or so clones; roughly nine tenths were seen once. The sample is drawn from a study of blood T cell repertoires in COVID-19. Looking at the study overall: Samples of COVID-19 (acute and convalescent) were obtained from the United States, Italy and Spain. T cells, B-cell-depleted T cells, or PBMCs provided the cDNA or gDNA that served as material.

The clonotype comes from a woman in her thirties or forties who had recovered from COVID-19. What was sequenced was peripheral blood. This rearrangement joins TRBV23-1 to TRBJ2-5; no clear D gene. TRBV23-1 is an ORF, and what it does is uncertain. The CDR3 DNA follows: TGCGCCAGCAGTCAATCTCTGGCGACCCAGTACTTC. This codes for CASSQSLATQYF.